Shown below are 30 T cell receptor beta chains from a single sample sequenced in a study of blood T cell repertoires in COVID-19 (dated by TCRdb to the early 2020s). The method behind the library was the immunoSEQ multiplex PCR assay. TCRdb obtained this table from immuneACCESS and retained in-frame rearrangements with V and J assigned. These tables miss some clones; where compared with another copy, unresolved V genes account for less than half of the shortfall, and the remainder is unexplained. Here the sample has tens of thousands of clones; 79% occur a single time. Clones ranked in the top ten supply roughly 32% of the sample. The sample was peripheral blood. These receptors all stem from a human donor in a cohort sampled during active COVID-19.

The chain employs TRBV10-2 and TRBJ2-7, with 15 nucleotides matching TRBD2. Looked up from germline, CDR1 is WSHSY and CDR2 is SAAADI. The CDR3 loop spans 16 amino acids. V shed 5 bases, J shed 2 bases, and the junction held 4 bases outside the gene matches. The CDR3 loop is CASSTGLAGGPYEQYF. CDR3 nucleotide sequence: TGCGCCAGCAGTACGGGACTAGCGGGAGGTCCCTACGAGCAGTACTTC.

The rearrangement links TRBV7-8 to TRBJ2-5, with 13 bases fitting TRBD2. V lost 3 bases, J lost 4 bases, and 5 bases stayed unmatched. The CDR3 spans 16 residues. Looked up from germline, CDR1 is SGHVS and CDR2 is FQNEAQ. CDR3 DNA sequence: TGTGCCAGCAGCTTGACTAGCGGGAGGATGGGAGAGACCCAGTACTTC. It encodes CASSLTSGRMGETQYF.

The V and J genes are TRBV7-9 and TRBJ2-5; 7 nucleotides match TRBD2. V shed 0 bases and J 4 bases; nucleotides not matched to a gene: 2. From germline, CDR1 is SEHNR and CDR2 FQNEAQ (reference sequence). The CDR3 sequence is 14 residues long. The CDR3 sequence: CASSLAGGTETQYF. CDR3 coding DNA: TGTGCCAGCAGCTTAGCGGGAGGGACAGAGACCCAGTACTTC.

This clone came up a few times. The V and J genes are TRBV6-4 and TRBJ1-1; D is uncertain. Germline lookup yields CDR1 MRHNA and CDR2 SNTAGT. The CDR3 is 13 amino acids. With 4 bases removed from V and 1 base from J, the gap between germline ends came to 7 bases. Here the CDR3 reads CASSVRRNTEAFF. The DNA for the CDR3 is TGTGCCAGCAGTGTACGGAGGAACACTGAAGCTTTCTTT.

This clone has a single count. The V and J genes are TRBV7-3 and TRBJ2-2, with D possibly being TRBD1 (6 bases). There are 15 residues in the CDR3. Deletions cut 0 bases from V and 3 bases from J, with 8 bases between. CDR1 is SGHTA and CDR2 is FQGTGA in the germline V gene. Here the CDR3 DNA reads TGTGCCAGCAGCTTAACGGGGGCTCACACCGGGGAGCTGTTTTTT. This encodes CASSLTGAHTGELFF.

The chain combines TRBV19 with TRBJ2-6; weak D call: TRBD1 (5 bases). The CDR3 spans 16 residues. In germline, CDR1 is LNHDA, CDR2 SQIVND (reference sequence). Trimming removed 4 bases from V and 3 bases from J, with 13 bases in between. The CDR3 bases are TGTGCCAGTAGTACACAGCAGGGTTTTGGGGCCAACGTCCTGACTTTC. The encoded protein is CASSTQQGFGANVLTF.

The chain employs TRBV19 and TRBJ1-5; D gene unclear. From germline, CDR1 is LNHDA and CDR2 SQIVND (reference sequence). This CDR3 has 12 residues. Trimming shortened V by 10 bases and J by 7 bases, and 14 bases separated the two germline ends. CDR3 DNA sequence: TGTGCCACTAGGTGGGGAGAACAGCCCCAGCATTTT. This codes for CATRWGEQPQHF.

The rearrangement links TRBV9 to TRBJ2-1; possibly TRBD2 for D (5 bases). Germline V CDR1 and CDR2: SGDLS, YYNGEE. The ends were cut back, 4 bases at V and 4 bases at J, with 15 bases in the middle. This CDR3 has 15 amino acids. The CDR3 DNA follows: TGTGCCAGCAGCCCCACGGGAATGGGGTACAATGAGCAGTTCTTC. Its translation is CASSPTGMGYNEQFF.

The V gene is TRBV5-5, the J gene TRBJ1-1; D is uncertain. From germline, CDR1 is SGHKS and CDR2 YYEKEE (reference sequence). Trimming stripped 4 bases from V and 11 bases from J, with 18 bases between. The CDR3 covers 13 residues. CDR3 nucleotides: TGTGCCAGCAGCCATACCGACAAGGTTACTGCTTTCTTT. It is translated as CASSHTDKVTAFF.

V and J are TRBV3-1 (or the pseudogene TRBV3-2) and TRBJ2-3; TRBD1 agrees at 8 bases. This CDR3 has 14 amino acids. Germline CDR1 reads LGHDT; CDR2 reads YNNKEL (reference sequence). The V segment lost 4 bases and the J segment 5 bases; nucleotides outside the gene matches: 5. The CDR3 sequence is CASSRNRGIDTQYF. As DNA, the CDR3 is TGTGCCAGCAGCCGGAACAGGGGGATAGATACGCAGTATTTT.

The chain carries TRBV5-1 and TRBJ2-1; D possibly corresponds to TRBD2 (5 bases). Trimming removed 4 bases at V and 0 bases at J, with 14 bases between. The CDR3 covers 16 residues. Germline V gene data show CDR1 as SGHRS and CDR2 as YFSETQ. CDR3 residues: CASSAASSLSYNEQFF. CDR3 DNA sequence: TGCGCCAGCAGCGCCGCTAGCAGCCTCTCCTACAATGAGCAGTTCTTC.

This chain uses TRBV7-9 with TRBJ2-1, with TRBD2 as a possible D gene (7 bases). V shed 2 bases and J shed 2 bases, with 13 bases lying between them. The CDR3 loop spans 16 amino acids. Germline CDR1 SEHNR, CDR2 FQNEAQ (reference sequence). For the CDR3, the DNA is TGTGCCAGCAGCTTATCCGAAGGGGGGGCCTACAATGAGCAGTTCTTC. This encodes CASSLSEGGAYNEQFF.

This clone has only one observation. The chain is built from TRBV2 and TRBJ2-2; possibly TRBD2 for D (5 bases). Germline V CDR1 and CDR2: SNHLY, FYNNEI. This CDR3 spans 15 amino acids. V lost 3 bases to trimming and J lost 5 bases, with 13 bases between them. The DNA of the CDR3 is TGTGCCAGCAGTGAGGCAGCGGTCAGGACCGGGGAGCTGTTTTTT. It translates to CASSEAAVRTGELFF. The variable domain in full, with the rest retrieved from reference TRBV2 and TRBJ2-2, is EPEVTQTPSHQVTQMGQEVILRCVPISNHLYFYWYRQILGQKVEFLVSFYNNEISEKSEIFDDQFSVERPDGSNFTLKIRSTKLEDSAMYFCASSEAAVRTGELFFGEGSRLTVL.

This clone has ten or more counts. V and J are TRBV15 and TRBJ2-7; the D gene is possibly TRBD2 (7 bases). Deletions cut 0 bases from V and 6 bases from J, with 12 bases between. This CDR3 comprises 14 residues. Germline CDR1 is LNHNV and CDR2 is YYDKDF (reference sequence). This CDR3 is CATSRDNGGREQYF. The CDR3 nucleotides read TGTGCCACCAGCAGAGATAACGGGGGGCGCGAGCAGTACTTC.

The CDR3 protein is CASRAASVGSYEQYF. CDR3 DNA: TGTGCCAGCAGGGCAGCTAGCGTAGGATCCTACGAGCAGTACTTC. The chain couples TRBV6-6 to TRBJ2-7, with TRBD2 as a possible D gene (6 bases). This CDR3 spans 15 amino acids. V gave up 6 bases and J gave up 1 base, with 16 bases separating them. From germline, CDR1 is MNHNY and CDR2 SVGAGI (reference sequence).

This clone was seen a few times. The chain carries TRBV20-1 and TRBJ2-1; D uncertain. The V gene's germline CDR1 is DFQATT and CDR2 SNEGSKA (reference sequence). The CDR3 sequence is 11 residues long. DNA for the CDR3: TGCAGCCGTTTGACTCAGACGGAGCAGTTCTTC. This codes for CSRLTQTEQFF.

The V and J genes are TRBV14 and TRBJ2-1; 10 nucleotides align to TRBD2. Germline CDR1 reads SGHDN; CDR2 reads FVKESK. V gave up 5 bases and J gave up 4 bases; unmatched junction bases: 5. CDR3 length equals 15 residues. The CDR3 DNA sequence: TGTGCCAGCAGCGGACTAGCGGCAGCATACAATGAGCAGTTCTTC. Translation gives CASSGLAAAYNEQFF.

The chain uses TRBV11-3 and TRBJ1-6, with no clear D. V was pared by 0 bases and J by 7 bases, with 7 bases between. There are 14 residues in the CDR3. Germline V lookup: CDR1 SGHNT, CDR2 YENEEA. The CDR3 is CASSLDPGNSPLHF. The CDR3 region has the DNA TGTGCCAGCAGCTTAGATCCGGGGAATTCACCCCTCCACTTT.

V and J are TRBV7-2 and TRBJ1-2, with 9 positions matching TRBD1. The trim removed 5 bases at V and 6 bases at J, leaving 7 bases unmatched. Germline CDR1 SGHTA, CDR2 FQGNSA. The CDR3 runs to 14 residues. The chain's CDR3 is CASSNRQGDNGYTF. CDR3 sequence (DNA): TGTGCCAGCAGCAATCGACAGGGGGATAATGGCTACACCTTC.

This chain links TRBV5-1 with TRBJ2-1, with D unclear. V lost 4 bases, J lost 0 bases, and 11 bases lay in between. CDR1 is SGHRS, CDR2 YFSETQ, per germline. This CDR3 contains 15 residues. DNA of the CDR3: TGCGCCAGCAGCCCGGCGGAAAGCTCCTACAATGAGCAGTTCTTC. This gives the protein CASSPAESSYNEQFF.

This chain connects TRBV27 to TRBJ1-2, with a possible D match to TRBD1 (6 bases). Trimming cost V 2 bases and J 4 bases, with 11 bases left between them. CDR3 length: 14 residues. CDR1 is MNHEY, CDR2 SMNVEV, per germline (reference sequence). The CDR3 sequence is CASSLQGFGYGYTF. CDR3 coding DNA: TGTGCCAGCAGTTTACAGGGGTTCGGCTATGGCTACACCTTC.

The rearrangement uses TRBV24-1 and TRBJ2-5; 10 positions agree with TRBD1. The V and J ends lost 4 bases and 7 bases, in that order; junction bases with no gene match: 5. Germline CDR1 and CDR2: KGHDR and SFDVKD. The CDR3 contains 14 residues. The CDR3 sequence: CATSDPGQGRTQYF. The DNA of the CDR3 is TGTGCCACCAGTGACCCGGGACAGGGGCGGACCCAGTACTTC.

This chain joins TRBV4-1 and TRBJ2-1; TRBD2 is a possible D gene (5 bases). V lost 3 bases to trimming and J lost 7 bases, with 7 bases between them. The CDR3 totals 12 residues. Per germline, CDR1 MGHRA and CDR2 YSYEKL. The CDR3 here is CASSHRGNEQFF. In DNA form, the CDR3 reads TGCGCCAGCAGCCATCGCGGGAATGAGCAGTTCTTC.

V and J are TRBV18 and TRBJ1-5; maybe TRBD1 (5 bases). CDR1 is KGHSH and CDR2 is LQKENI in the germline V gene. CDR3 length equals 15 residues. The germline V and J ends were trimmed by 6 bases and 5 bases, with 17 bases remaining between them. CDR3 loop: CASSTTGVGDQPQHF. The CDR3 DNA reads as TGTGCCAGCTCCACGACGGGGGTAGGGGATCAGCCCCAGCATTTT.

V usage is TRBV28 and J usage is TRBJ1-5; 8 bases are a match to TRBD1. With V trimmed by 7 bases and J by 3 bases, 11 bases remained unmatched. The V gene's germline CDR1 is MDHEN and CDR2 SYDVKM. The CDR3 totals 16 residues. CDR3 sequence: CASTLPGQVLNQPQHF. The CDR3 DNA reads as TGTGCCAGCACCCTGCCGGGACAGGTCCTCAATCAGCCCCAGCATTTT.

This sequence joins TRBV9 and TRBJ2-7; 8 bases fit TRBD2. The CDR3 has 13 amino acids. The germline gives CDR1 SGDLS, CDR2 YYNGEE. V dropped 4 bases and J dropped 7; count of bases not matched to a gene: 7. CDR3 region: CASSPRTSREQYF. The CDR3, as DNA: TGTGCCAGCAGCCCACGGACTAGCAGGGAGCAGTACTTC.

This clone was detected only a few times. CDR3 loop: CASRGTGVGELFF. The CDR3 DNA reads as TGTGCCAGCAGAGGTACAGGGGTGGGGGAGCTGTTTTTT. The J gene is TRBJ2-2, the V gene TRBV2, with 7 bases lining up with TRBD1. CDR3 size: 13 residues. Germline lookup yields CDR1 SNHLY and CDR2 FYNNEI. The V gene end was trimmed by 6 bases and the J gene end by 8 bases; junction bases not matched to a gene: 6.

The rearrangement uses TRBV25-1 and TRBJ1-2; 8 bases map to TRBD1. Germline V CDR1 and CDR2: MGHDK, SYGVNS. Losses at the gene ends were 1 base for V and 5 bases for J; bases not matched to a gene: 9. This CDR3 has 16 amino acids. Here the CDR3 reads CASSESGQGGLYGYTF. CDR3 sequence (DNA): TGTGCCAGCAGTGAATCAGGACAGGGAGGTTTATATGGCTACACCTTC.

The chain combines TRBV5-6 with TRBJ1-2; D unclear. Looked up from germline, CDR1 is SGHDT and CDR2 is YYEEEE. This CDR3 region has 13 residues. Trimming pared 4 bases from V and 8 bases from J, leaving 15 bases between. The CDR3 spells CASSPPWGGGYTF. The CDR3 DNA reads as TGTGCCAGCAGCCCTCCCTGGGGAGGCGGCTACACCTTC.

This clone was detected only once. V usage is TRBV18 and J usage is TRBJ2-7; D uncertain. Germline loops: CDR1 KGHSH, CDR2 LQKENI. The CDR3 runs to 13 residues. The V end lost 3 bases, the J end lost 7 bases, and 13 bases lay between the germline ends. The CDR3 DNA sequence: TGTGCCAGCTCACCTACCGTCCCACGGGAGCAGTACTTC. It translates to CASSPTVPREQYF.